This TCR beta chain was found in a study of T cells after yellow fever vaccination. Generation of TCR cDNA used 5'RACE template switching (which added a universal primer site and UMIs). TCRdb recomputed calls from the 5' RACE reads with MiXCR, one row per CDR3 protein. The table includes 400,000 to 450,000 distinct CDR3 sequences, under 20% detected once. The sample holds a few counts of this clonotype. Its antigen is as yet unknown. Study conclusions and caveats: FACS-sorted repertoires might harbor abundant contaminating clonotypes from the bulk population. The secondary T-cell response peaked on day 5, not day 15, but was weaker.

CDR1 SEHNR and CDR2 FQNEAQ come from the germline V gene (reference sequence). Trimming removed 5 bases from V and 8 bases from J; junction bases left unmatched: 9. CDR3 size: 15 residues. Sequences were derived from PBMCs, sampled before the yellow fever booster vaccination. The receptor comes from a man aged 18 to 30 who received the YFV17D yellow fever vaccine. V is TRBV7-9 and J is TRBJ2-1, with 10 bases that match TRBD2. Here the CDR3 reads CASSDTSGVNDEQFF. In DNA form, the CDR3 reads TGTGCCAGCAGCGACACTAGCGGGGTCAACGATGAGCAGTTCTTC.